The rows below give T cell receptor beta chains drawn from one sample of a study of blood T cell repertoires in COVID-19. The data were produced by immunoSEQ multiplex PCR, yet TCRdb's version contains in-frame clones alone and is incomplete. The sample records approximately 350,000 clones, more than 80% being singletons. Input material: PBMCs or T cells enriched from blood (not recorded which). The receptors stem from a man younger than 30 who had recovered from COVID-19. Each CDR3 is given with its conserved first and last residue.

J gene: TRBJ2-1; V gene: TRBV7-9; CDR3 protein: CASSFRTGGNNEQFF
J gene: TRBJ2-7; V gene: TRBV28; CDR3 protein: CASSPTGGGRVYEQYF
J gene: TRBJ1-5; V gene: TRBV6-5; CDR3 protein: CASSQTDSSNQPQHF
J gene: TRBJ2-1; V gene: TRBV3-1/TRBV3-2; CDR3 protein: CASSTYNEQFF
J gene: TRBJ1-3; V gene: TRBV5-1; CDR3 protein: CASSFDSSSGNTIYF
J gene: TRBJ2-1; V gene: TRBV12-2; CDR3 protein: CASRLELGSYNEQFF
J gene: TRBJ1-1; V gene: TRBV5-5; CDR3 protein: CASSTRTGNTEAFF
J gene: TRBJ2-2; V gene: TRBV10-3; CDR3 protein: CAISEQSSGNSRELFF
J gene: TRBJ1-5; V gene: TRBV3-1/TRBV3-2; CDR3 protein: CASSQDRVVQPQHF
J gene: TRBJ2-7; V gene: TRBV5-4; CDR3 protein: CASSLGLKQYF
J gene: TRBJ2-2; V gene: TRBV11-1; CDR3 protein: CASSLLNTGELFF
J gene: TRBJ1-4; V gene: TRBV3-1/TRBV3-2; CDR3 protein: CASSQERGKLFF
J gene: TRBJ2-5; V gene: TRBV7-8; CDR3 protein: CASSLPGTDQETQYF
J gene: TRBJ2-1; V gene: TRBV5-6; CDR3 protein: CASSLDQGGHYNEQFF
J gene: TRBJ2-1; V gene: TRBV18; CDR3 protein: CASSPTPDRDSPIFKQFF
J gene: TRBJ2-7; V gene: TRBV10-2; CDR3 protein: CASSPIQGSSYEQYF
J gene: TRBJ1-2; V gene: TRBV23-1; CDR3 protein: CASSQGGYGYTF
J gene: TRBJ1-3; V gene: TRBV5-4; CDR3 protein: CASSLGQGATIYF
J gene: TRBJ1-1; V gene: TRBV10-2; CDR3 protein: CASSESFVQIPAEAFF
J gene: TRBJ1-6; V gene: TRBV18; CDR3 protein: CASSPPGSYNSPLHF
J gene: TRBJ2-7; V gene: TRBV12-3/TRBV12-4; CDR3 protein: CASSQGLYEQYF
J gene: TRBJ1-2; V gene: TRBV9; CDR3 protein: CASSVAPNTNYGYTF
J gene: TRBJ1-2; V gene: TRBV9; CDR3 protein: CASSPGRGDYGYTF